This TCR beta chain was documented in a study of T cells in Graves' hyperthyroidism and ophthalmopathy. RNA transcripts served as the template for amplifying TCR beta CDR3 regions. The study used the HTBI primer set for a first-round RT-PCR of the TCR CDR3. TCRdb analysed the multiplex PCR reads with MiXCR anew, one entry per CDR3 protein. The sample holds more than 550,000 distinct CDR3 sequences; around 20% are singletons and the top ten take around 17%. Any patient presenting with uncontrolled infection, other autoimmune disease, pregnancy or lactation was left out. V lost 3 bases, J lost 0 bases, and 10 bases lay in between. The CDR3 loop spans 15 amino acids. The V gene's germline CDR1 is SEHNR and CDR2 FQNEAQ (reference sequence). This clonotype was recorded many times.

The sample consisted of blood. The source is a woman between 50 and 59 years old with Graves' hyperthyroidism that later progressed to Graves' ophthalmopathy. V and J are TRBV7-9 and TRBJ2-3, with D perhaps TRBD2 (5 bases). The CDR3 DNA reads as TGTGCCAGCAGCTTCGGACTGTCTAGCACAGATACGCAGTATTTT. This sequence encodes CASSFGLSSTDTQYF.